This passage covers 22 T cell receptor beta chains from one sample sequenced in a study of cytomegalovirus exposure and HLA in healthy donors. Primers included in the PCR were 60 Vbeta and 13 Jbeta primers. Here immunoSEQ multiplex PCR was the method, and the copy in TCRdb shows in-frame clones only, minus some. The table includes more than 80,000 clones, around 82% detected once. Input material: PBMCs. The receptors stem from a man aged 50-59 years in good health and CMV-seronegative.

This chain connects TRBV7-6 to TRBJ2-5; 9 nucleotides align to TRBD2. The trim removed 1 base at V and 5 bases at J, leaving 14 bases unmatched. CDR3 length equals 18 residues. Germline V gene data show CDR1 as SGHVS and CDR2 as FNYEAQ. CDR3 sequence (DNA): TGTGCCAGCAGCTTAGTGGGATCCTGGCGGGGGGGCCGGGAGACCCAGTACTTC. It specifies CASSLVGSWRGGRETQYF.

This chain connects TRBV15 to TRBJ1-5, with TRBD1 matching 10 bases. The CDR3 sequence is 15 residues long. CDR1 is LNHNV and CDR2 is YYDKDF in the germline V gene (reference sequence). The junction had 4 bases not matched to a gene; V was cut back by 3 bases and J by 5 bases. DNA for the CDR3: TGTGCCACCAGCAGTCTCGGACAGGGGGATCAGCCCCAGCATTTT. This codes for CATSSLGQGDQPQHF.

This rearrangement joins TRBV7-9 to TRBJ1-5; 9 positions match TRBD1. The CDR3 sequence is 16 residues long. CDR1 and CDR2 from the germline V gene are SEHNR and FQNEAQ (reference sequence). V lost 3 bases, J lost 1 base, and 4 bases stayed unmatched. The CDR3 loop reads CASSLGTGLSNQPQHF. CDR3 DNA sequence: TGTGCCAGCAGCTTGGGGACAGGGTTAAGCAATCAGCCCCAGCATTTT.

In its sample, this clone was seen a few times. This chain connects TRBV11-2 to TRBJ2-1; weak D call: TRBD2 (7 bases). The CDR3 is made up of 16 amino acids. The V and J ends lost 6 bases and 7 bases respectively, with 22 bases between them. The germline V gene has CDR1 SGHAT and CDR2 FQNNGV. In nucleotides, the CDR3 is TGTGCCAGCAGTCGGATTAAAAGGGGGGGGTTGAATGAGCAGTTCTTC. Protein product: CASSRIKRGGLNEQFF.

This chain uses TRBV19 with TRBJ1-5; D might be TRBD1 (5 bases). Looked up from germline, CDR1 is LNHDA and CDR2 is SQIVND (reference sequence). CDR3 length equals 15 residues. V was pared by 1 base and J by 5 bases, with 12 bases between. CDR3 bases: TGTGCCAGTAGTATAGTAAACGCGGGGGATCAGCCCCAGCATTTT. It translates to CASSIVNAGDQPQHF.

V and J are TRBV18 and TRBJ1-1; no definite D call. Between the trimmed V and J ends, which lost 5 bases and 0 bases, there was a span of 10 bases. CDR1 KGHSH and CDR2 LQKENI come from the germline V gene. The CDR3 covers 14 residues. CDR3 nucleotides: TGTGCCAGCTCAGAGGCCCAAATGAACACTGAAGCTTTCTTT. Translated: CASSEAQMNTEAFF.

The V gene is TRBV5-6, the J gene TRBJ2-7, with 10 bases lining up with TRBD1. CDR3 length: 16 residues. Germline V gene data show CDR1 as SGHDT and CDR2 as YYEEEE. V was clipped by 4 bases and J by 7 bases; unmatched bases: 14. The CDR3 reads CASSRDRGLPFGEQYF. DNA for the CDR3: TGTGCCAGCAGCCGGGACAGGGGCCTACCCTTCGGGGAGCAGTACTTC.

The chain recombines TRBV7-6 with TRBJ1-1; maybe TRBD1 (5 bases). Germline lookup yields CDR1 SGHVS and CDR2 FNYEAQ. CDR3 size: 13 residues. Trimming took off 1 base at V and 5 bases at J, with 8 bases between the two ends. The CDR3 region is CASSLERGTEAFF. The CDR3 region has the DNA TGTGCCAGCAGCTTAGAAAGGGGAACTGAAGCTTTCTTT.

This clone was picked up a small number of times. This chain joins TRBV5-7 and TRBJ2-1, with 13 positions matching TRBD2. TRBV5-7 is assigned to the ORF class and has an uncertain function. The CDR3 loop spans 17 amino acids. V gave up 0 bases and J gave up 5 bases; unmatched junction bases: 5. The CDR3 DNA reads TGTGCCAGCAGCTTGGGCCTTACTAGCGGGGGGGACAATGAGCAGTTCTTC. Its protein is CASSLGLTSGGDNEQFF.

J is TRBJ2-5 and V is TRBV11-2; 9 positions agree with TRBD2. Germline CDR1 is SGHAT and CDR2 is FQNNGV. This CDR3 contains 16 residues. V dropped 4 bases and J dropped 5; count of bases not matched to a gene: 11. The CDR3 is CASSWGSAGGGETQYF. CDR3 sequence (DNA): TGTGCCAGCAGCTGGGGGAGCGCGGGGGGGGGTGAGACCCAGTACTTC.

Notes on this clone: Other DNA sequences in this specimen translate into the identical CDR3. This chain joins TRBV29-1 and TRBJ1-3; no clear D gene. This CDR3 is built from 15 residues. Germline lookup yields CDR1 SQVTM and CDR2 ANQGSEA. Trimming took off 4 bases at V and 0 bases at J, with 13 bases between the two ends. The chain's CDR3 is CSVVLGASSGNTIYF. DNA for the CDR3: TGCAGCGTTGTGCTAGGCGCCAGCTCTGGAAACACCATATATTTT.

The CDR3 sequence: CASRFLDREALMDTGELFF. In DNA, the CDR3 is TGTGCCAGCAGGTTTTTGGACAGGGAGGCGTTGATGGACACCGGGGAGCTGTTTTTT. The chain uses TRBV6-4 and TRBJ2-2, with TRBD1 matching over 8 bases. J lost 3 bases, V lost 6 bases, and 18 bases had no gene match. From germline, CDR1 is MRHNA and CDR2 SNTAGT. The CDR3 is 19 amino acids.

This clone was seen more than once but under ten times. The CDR3 DNA is TGTGCCAGTAGTACCACAGGGGGCAACACCGGGGAGCTGTTTTTT. Its protein product is CASSTTGGNTGELFF. The chain combines TRBV19 with TRBJ2-2; 9 nucleotides align to TRBD1. Germline V gene data show CDR1 as LNHDA and CDR2 as SQIVND (reference sequence). V shed 4 bases, J shed 2 bases, and the junction held 2 bases outside the gene matches. The CDR3 loop spans 15 amino acids. The full variable domain, rest sourced from reference TRBV19 and TRBJ2-2, is DGGITQSPKYLFRKEGQNVTLSCEQNLNHDAMYWYRQDPGQGLRLIYYSQIVNDFQKGDIAEGYSVSREKKESFPLTVTSAQKNPTAFYLCASSTTGGNTGELFFGEGSRLTVL.

V and J are TRBV5-1 and TRBJ2-2; no firm D call. The CDR3 runs 15 residues. V lost 1 base, J lost 1 base, and 8 bases lay in between. CDR1 SGHRS and CDR2 YFSETQ come from the germline V gene. The CDR3 nucleotides are TGCGCCAGCAGCTTGACGGGTCGGAACACCGGGGAGCTGTTTTTT. Translating it yields CASSLTGRNTGELFF.

The chain recombines TRBV30 with TRBJ2-6, with a possible D match to TRBD1 (5 bases). The CDR3 loop spans 15 amino acids. In germline, CDR1 is GTSNPN, CDR2 SVGIG (reference sequence). Trimming removed 8 bases from V and 0 bases from J, with 14 bases in between. CDR3: CATGSQLSGANVLTF. The CDR3, as DNA: TGTGCCACAGGATCCCAGCTCTCTGGGGCCAACGTCCTGACTTTC.

Written as DNA, the CDR3 is TGTGCCAGCAGCTTCTTGACAGGGAGCGAGCAGTACGTC. It is translated as CASSFLTGSEQYV. The V call is TRBV5-6, the J call TRBJ2-7; 7 bases fit TRBD1. Germline CDR1 SGHDT, CDR2 YYEEEE. The CDR3 sequence is 13 residues long. After removal of 2 bases from V and 6 bases from J, the junction contained 5 bases not matched to a gene.

The chain combines TRBV6-6 with TRBJ1-1; D call uncertain. CDR1 and CDR2 (germline): MNHNY, SVGAGI (reference sequence). V lost 6 bases and J lost 2, with 10 bases in between. The CDR3 length is 13 residues. The CDR3 is CASRKIQNTEAFF. CDR3 nucleotide sequence: TGTGCCAGCAGAAAAATCCAAAACACTGAAGCTTTCTTT.

The chain links TRBV30 to TRBJ1-2; a possible D gene is TRBD1 (5 bases). The CDR3 is made up of 12 amino acids. Germline CDR1 and CDR2: GTSNPN and SVGIG (reference sequence). V lost 7 bases, J lost 5 bases, and 14 bases lay in between. CDR3: CASRDRRYGYTF. DNA for the CDR3: TGTGCCTCACGTGACAGACGATATGGCTACACCTTC.

V gene TRBV10-3 combines with J gene TRBJ2-5; D remains ambiguous. The CDR3 spans 15 residues. The germline CDR1 and CDR2 sequences are ENHRY and SYGVKD. V lost 5 bases and J lost 2, with 15 bases in between. CDR3 nucleotide sequence: TGTGCCATCAGTTTAACGACAAGCCAACAAGAGACCCAGTACTTC. Translated: CAISLTTSQQETQYF.

This chain uses TRBV12-5 with TRBJ2-5; a possible D gene is TRBD2 (6 bases). The DNA end is more similar to TRBJ2-7, so the J call may be wrong. Germline V gene lookup returns CDR1 LGHNT and CDR2 FRNRAP. This CDR3 contains 13 residues. The CDR3 protein is CASLAGSSYEQYF. As DNA, the CDR3 is TGTGCTAGTCTTGCCGGGAGCTCCTACGAGCAGTACTTC.

This sequence joins TRBV5-1 and TRBJ2-5, with 8 bases matching TRBD1. CDR3 size: 14 residues. Germline loops: CDR1 SGHRS, CDR2 YFSETQ. The V gene end was trimmed by 4 bases and the J gene end by 11 bases; junction bases not matched to a gene: 13. DNA of the CDR3: TGCGCCAGCAGCGAGGACAGGGTTATCGGAGAGCAGTACTTC. It codes for CASSEDRVIGEQYF.

This clone was counted once. This chain joins TRBV18 and TRBJ2-2; 9 nucleotides match TRBD2. Germline values: CDR1 KGHSH, CDR2 LQKENI. CDR3 length: 14 residues. The V gene end was trimmed by 3 bases and the J gene end by 4 bases; junction bases not matched to a gene: 0. The CDR3 nucleotides read TGTGCCAGCTCACCGACTAGCGGCACCGGGGAGCTGTTTTTT. It is translated as CASSPTSGTGELFF. The full variable domain, its missing parts supplied by reference TRBV18 and TRBJ2-2, is NAGVMQNPRHLVRRRGQEARLRCSPMKGHSHVYWYRQLPEEGLKFMVYLQKENIIDESGMPKERFSAEFPKEGPSILRIQQVVRGDSAAYFCASSPTSGTGELFFGEGSRLTVL.